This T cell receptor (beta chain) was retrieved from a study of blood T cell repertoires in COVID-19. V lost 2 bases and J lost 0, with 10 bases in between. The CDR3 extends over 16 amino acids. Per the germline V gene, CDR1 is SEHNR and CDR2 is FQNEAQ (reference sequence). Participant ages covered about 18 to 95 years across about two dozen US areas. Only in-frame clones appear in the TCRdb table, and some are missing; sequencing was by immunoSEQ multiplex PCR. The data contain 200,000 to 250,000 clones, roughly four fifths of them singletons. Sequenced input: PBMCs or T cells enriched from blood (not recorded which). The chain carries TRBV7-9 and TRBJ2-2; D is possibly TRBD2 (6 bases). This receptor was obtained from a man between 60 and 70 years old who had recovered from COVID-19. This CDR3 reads CASSLLAGTNTGELFF. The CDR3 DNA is TGTGCCAGCAGCTTACTCGCGGGGACGAACACCGGGGAGCTGTTTTTT.